The subject of this entry is one T cell receptor beta chain. Its target is unknown. TCRdb independently ran MiXCR on the 5' RACE reads; one entry per CDR3 protein. The sample consists of under 450,000 distinct CDR3 sequences, 17% of them appearing once. The data belong to a study of CD8 T cells in ankylosing spondylitis. This CDR3 region has 15 residues. V lost 4 bases, J lost 7 bases, and 10 bases stayed unmatched. The germline V gene has CDR1 DFQATT and CDR2 SNEGSKA (reference sequence). Study outcomes and limitations: It appeared that ankylosing spondylitis blood was characterized by a TCR beta motif of seven or eight highly homologous variants. There was reportedly significant enrichment of clones that were disease-linked in matched ankylosing spondylitis synovial fluid. Disease-associated clonotypes exhibited CD8+ identity and were relatively infrequent in peripheral blood.

The sequencing sample was made of blood, either unsorted or a sorted T cell fraction (not recorded which). This sequence originates from a male donor with ankylosing spondylitis. This chain connects TRBV20-1 to TRBJ2-1, with 10 bases that match TRBD2. CDR3 in DNA: TGCAGTGCTATTAGTTCTAGCGGGGGCCCTAATGAGCAGTTCTTC. Its translation: CSAISSSGGPNEQFF.